Below, 20 T cell receptor beta chains from the same sample are listed, as sequenced in a study of OX40 agonist ivuxolimab in advanced cancers. This table comes from immunoSEQ multiplex PCR, and its TCRdb copy is limited to in-frame clones, with some not included. In the table there are some 62,000 clones, 92% of which are singletons. Sequencing used CD4+ or CD8+ T cells sorted from blood, obtained in a trial of the OX40 agonist ivuxolimab. The receptors here all came from an adult with an advanced solid tumor such as melanoma, head and neck, liver or kidney cancer.

The chain joins TRBV6-6 to TRBJ1-2, with unresolved D. The CDR3 loop spans 14 amino acids. The germline gives CDR1 MNHNY, CDR2 SVGAGI (reference sequence). V was cut by 7 bases and J by 8 bases, with 20 bases left in between. DNA of the CDR3: TGTGCCAGCAATAAGGTGGAGGCCTTGGGCGGCTACACCTTC. It codes for CASNKVEALGGYTF.

The J gene is TRBJ2-3, the V gene TRBV2; D is undetermined. The CDR3 is made up of 13 amino acids. V was clipped by 3 bases and J by 3 bases, with 7 bases between them. CDR1 and CDR2 from the germline V gene are SNHLY and FYNNEI. In DNA, the CDR3 is TGTGCCAGCAGTGAGTGGGTAACAGATACGCAGTATTTT. Translating it yields CASSEWVTDTQYF.

The V and J genes are TRBV7-3 and TRBJ2-5; D is perhaps TRBD1 or TRBD2 (6 bases each). The germline gives CDR1 SGHTA, CDR2 FQGTGA. V was clipped by 6 bases and J by 4 bases, with 15 bases between them. The CDR3 sequence is 14 residues long. CDR3 protein: CASSPGGGRETQYF. CDR3 nucleotide sequence: TGTGCCAGCAGTCCCGGAGGGGGGAGAGAGACCCAGTACTTC.

This chain joins TRBV6-1 and TRBJ1-4; 7 bases agree with TRBD1. The J segment lost 5 bases and the V segment lost 6 bases, leaving 9 bases of the junction unmatched. CDR3 size: 15 residues. In germline, CDR1 is MNHNS, CDR2 SASEGT. CDR3 amino acids: CASSRQGRVNEKLFF. For the CDR3, the DNA is TGTGCCAGCAGCAGACAGGGAAGGGTGAATGAAAAACTGTTTTTT.

V is TRBV6-6 and J is TRBJ1-3; TRBD1 aligns across 8 bases. V lost 0 bases to trimming and J lost 2 bases; unmatched junction nucleotides: 0. The CDR3 has 15 residues. The germline gives CDR1 MNHNY, CDR2 SVGAGI (reference sequence). The CDR3 DNA follows: TGTGCCAGCAGTTACTCGACAGGGGCTGGAAACACCATATATTTT. Translated, it gives CASSYSTGAGNTIYF.

The chain is built from TRBV19 and TRBJ2-5; no clear D. The germline V gene encodes CDR1 LNHDA and CDR2 SQIVND (reference sequence). The germline V and J ends were trimmed by 4 bases and 4 bases, with 22 bases remaining between them. CDR3 size: 17 residues. The CDR3 protein is CASSTAAGRNRGETQYF. The CDR3, as DNA: TGTGCCAGTAGTACCGCCGCTGGGCGTAATAGAGGAGAGACCCAGTACTTC.

V gene TRBV30 combines with J gene TRBJ1-2; possibly TRBD1 for D (6 bases). Germline V gene lookup returns CDR1 GTSNPN and CDR2 SVGIG (reference sequence). Trimming shortened V by 7 bases and J by 4 bases, and 10 bases separated the two germline ends. This CDR3 spans 11 amino acids. CDR3 region: CALDSSYGYTF. The CDR3 coding sequence is TGTGCCTTGGACAGCTCCTATGGCTACACCTTC. Full variable domain (remainder filled in from reference TRBV30 and TRBJ1-2): SQTIHQWPATLVQPVGSPLSLECTVEGTSNPNLYWYRQAAGRGLQLLFYSVGIGQISSEVPQNLSASRPQDRQFILSSKKLLLSDSGFYLCALDSSYGYTFGSGTRLTVV.

The chain recombines TRBV28 with TRBJ1-1; 12 nucleotides agree with TRBD1. The germline V gene has CDR1 MDHEN and CDR2 SYDVKM. The CDR3 runs to 17 residues. J lost 5 bases, V lost 5 bases, and 12 bases had no gene match. The CDR3 nucleotides are TGTGCCAGCAGTACCCGGGACAGGGGGCCAGGGTGGACTGAAGCTTTCTTT. The encoded protein is CASSTRDRGPGWTEAFF.

The chain carries TRBV5-1 and TRBJ2-5; 7 nucleotides agree with TRBD1. This CDR3 is built from 14 residues. After removal of 0 bases from V and 4 bases from J, the junction contained 3 bases not matched to a gene. The germline gives CDR1 SGHRS, CDR2 YFSETQ. Written as DNA, the CDR3 is TGCGCCAGCAGCTTGGGGACAGGTGGAGAGACCCAGTACTTC. It yields the protein CASSLGTGGETQYF.

The rearrangement joins TRBV11-2 to TRBJ2-7, with TRBD2 matching 12 bases. The germline CDR1 and CDR2 sequences are SGHAT and FQNNGV. The CDR3 has 16 amino acids. Losses at the gene ends were 1 base for V and 4 bases for J; bases not matched to a gene: 5. The DNA of the CDR3 is TGTGCCAGCAGCTTAGGTCCTAGCGGGAGGGGTTACGAGCAGTACTTC. This sequence encodes CASSLGPSGRGYEQYF. Filled out from reference TRBV11-2 and TRBJ2-7, the complete variable domain reads EAGVAQSPRYKIIEKRQSVAFWCNPISGHATLYWYQQILGQGPKLLIQFQNNGVVDDSQLPKDRFSAERLKGVDSTLKIQPAKLEDSAVYLCASSLGPSGRGYEQYFGPGTRLTVT.

The V call is TRBV5-1, the J call TRBJ2-5, with 7 bases aligning to TRBD1. Germline trimming cut 7 bases from V and 5 bases from J; bases unmatched to any gene: 8. This CDR3 contains 13 residues. The V gene's germline CDR1 is SGHRS and CDR2 YFSETQ. The CDR3 sequence is CASWETGLETQYF. CDR3 in DNA: TGCGCCAGCTGGGAGACAGGGCTGGAGACCCAGTACTTC.

Comment on this clone: In the same sample, other DNA sequences code for this CDR3. V usage is TRBV27 and J usage is TRBJ1-6; D remains unclear. CDR1 is MNHEY, CDR2 SMNVEV, per germline (reference sequence). This CDR3 is 14 amino acids long. Trimming pared 5 bases from V and 3 bases from J, leaving 8 bases between. DNA for the CDR3: TGTGCCAGCAGTGGACGCCACTATAATTCACCCCTCCACTTT. Residues: CASSGRHYNSPLHF.

V and J are TRBV14 and TRBJ2-7; no clear D. Germline lookup yields CDR1 SGHDN and CDR2 FVKESK. Trimming pared 3 bases from V and 9 bases from J, leaving 21 bases between. CDR3 length: 15 residues. CDR3 bases: TGTGCCAGCAGCCAGTATACTGGTGGAATACGTGGGCAGTACTTC. Protein: CASSQYTGGIRGQYF.

This rearrangement joins TRBV14 to TRBJ2-1, with 9 bases lining up with TRBD1. The V segment lost 4 bases and the J segment 0 bases; nucleotides outside the gene matches: 13. The germline gives CDR1 SGHDN, CDR2 FVKESK. The CDR3 extends over 19 amino acids. CDR3 in amino acids: CASSRRQGGRVSSYNEQFF. The DNA for the CDR3 is TGTGCCAGCAGCCGAAGACAGGGGGGAAGGGTTAGCTCCTACAATGAGCAGTTCTTC. Using reference TRBV14 and TRBJ2-1 for the parts outside the CDR3, the full variable domain is EAGVTQFPSHSVIEKGQTVTLRCDPISGHDNLYWYRRVMGKEIKFLLHFVKESKQDESGMPNNRFLAERTGGTYSTLKVQPAELEDSGVYFCASSRRQGGRVSSYNEQFFGPGTRLTVL.

The gene calls are TRBV27 and TRBJ1-1; D unresolved. The CDR3 runs 12 residues. In germline, CDR1 is MNHEY, CDR2 SMNVEV (reference sequence). V was clipped by 4 bases and J by 2 bases, with 5 bases between them. The CDR3 protein is CASSSVNTEAFF. In DNA form, the CDR3 reads TGTGCCAGCAGTTCAGTTAACACTGAAGCTTTCTTT.

J is TRBJ2-7 and V is TRBV7-6; either TRBD1 or TRBD2 may supply D (5 bases each). The CDR3 is 13 residues long. Germline CDR1 reads SGHVS; CDR2 reads FNYEAQ. Trimming took 5 bases from V and 2 from J, leaving 10 bases between them. CDR3 in DNA: TGTGCCAGCAGCGTGGGACGGGCCTACGAGCAGTACTTC. Encoded protein: CASSVGRAYEQYF.

The V call is TRBV30, the J call TRBJ1-2, with 7 bases fitting TRBD1. Germline V gene data show CDR1 as GTSNPN and CDR2 as SVGIG (reference sequence). The CDR3 has 13 amino acids. The V gene end was trimmed by 3 bases and the J gene end by 8 bases; junction bases not matched to a gene: 9. The CDR3 sequence: CAWRPDRVGGYTF. As DNA, the CDR3 is TGTGCCTGGAGGCCCGACAGGGTGGGGGGCTACACCTTC.

This clone was detected only once. The genes are TRBV9 and TRBJ1-1, with a tentative D call TRBD1 (5 bases). V shed 0 bases and J shed 2 bases, with 14 bases lying between them. The CDR3 extends over 16 amino acids. Germline V lookup: CDR1 SGDLS, CDR2 YYNGEE. CDR3 in amino acids: CASSVGGGGPNTEAFF. For the CDR3, the DNA is TGTGCCAGCAGCGTAGGCGGTGGGGGTCCTAACACTGAAGCTTTCTTT.

The chain couples TRBV6-5 to TRBJ1-1; D remains ambiguous. This CDR3 has 11 residues. Germline-derived CDR1 and CDR2 are MNHEY and SVGAGI. V was shortened by 7 bases and J by 6 bases, with 9 bases between the two germline ends. The CDR3, as DNA: TGTGCCAGCATAGAAGGGTCTGAAGCTTTCTTT. Translation: CASIEGSEAFF.

This sequence joins TRBV5-1 and TRBJ2-7, with 11 positions matching TRBD1. From germline, CDR1 is SGHRS and CDR2 YFSETQ. The CDR3 extends over 14 amino acids. With 3 bases clipped from V and 6 bases from J, the junction kept 5 bases outside the gene matches. CDR3 in DNA: TGCGCCAGCAGCTCCGGGACAGGGGGTATCGAGCAGTACTTC. Translating gives CASSSGTGGIEQYF.